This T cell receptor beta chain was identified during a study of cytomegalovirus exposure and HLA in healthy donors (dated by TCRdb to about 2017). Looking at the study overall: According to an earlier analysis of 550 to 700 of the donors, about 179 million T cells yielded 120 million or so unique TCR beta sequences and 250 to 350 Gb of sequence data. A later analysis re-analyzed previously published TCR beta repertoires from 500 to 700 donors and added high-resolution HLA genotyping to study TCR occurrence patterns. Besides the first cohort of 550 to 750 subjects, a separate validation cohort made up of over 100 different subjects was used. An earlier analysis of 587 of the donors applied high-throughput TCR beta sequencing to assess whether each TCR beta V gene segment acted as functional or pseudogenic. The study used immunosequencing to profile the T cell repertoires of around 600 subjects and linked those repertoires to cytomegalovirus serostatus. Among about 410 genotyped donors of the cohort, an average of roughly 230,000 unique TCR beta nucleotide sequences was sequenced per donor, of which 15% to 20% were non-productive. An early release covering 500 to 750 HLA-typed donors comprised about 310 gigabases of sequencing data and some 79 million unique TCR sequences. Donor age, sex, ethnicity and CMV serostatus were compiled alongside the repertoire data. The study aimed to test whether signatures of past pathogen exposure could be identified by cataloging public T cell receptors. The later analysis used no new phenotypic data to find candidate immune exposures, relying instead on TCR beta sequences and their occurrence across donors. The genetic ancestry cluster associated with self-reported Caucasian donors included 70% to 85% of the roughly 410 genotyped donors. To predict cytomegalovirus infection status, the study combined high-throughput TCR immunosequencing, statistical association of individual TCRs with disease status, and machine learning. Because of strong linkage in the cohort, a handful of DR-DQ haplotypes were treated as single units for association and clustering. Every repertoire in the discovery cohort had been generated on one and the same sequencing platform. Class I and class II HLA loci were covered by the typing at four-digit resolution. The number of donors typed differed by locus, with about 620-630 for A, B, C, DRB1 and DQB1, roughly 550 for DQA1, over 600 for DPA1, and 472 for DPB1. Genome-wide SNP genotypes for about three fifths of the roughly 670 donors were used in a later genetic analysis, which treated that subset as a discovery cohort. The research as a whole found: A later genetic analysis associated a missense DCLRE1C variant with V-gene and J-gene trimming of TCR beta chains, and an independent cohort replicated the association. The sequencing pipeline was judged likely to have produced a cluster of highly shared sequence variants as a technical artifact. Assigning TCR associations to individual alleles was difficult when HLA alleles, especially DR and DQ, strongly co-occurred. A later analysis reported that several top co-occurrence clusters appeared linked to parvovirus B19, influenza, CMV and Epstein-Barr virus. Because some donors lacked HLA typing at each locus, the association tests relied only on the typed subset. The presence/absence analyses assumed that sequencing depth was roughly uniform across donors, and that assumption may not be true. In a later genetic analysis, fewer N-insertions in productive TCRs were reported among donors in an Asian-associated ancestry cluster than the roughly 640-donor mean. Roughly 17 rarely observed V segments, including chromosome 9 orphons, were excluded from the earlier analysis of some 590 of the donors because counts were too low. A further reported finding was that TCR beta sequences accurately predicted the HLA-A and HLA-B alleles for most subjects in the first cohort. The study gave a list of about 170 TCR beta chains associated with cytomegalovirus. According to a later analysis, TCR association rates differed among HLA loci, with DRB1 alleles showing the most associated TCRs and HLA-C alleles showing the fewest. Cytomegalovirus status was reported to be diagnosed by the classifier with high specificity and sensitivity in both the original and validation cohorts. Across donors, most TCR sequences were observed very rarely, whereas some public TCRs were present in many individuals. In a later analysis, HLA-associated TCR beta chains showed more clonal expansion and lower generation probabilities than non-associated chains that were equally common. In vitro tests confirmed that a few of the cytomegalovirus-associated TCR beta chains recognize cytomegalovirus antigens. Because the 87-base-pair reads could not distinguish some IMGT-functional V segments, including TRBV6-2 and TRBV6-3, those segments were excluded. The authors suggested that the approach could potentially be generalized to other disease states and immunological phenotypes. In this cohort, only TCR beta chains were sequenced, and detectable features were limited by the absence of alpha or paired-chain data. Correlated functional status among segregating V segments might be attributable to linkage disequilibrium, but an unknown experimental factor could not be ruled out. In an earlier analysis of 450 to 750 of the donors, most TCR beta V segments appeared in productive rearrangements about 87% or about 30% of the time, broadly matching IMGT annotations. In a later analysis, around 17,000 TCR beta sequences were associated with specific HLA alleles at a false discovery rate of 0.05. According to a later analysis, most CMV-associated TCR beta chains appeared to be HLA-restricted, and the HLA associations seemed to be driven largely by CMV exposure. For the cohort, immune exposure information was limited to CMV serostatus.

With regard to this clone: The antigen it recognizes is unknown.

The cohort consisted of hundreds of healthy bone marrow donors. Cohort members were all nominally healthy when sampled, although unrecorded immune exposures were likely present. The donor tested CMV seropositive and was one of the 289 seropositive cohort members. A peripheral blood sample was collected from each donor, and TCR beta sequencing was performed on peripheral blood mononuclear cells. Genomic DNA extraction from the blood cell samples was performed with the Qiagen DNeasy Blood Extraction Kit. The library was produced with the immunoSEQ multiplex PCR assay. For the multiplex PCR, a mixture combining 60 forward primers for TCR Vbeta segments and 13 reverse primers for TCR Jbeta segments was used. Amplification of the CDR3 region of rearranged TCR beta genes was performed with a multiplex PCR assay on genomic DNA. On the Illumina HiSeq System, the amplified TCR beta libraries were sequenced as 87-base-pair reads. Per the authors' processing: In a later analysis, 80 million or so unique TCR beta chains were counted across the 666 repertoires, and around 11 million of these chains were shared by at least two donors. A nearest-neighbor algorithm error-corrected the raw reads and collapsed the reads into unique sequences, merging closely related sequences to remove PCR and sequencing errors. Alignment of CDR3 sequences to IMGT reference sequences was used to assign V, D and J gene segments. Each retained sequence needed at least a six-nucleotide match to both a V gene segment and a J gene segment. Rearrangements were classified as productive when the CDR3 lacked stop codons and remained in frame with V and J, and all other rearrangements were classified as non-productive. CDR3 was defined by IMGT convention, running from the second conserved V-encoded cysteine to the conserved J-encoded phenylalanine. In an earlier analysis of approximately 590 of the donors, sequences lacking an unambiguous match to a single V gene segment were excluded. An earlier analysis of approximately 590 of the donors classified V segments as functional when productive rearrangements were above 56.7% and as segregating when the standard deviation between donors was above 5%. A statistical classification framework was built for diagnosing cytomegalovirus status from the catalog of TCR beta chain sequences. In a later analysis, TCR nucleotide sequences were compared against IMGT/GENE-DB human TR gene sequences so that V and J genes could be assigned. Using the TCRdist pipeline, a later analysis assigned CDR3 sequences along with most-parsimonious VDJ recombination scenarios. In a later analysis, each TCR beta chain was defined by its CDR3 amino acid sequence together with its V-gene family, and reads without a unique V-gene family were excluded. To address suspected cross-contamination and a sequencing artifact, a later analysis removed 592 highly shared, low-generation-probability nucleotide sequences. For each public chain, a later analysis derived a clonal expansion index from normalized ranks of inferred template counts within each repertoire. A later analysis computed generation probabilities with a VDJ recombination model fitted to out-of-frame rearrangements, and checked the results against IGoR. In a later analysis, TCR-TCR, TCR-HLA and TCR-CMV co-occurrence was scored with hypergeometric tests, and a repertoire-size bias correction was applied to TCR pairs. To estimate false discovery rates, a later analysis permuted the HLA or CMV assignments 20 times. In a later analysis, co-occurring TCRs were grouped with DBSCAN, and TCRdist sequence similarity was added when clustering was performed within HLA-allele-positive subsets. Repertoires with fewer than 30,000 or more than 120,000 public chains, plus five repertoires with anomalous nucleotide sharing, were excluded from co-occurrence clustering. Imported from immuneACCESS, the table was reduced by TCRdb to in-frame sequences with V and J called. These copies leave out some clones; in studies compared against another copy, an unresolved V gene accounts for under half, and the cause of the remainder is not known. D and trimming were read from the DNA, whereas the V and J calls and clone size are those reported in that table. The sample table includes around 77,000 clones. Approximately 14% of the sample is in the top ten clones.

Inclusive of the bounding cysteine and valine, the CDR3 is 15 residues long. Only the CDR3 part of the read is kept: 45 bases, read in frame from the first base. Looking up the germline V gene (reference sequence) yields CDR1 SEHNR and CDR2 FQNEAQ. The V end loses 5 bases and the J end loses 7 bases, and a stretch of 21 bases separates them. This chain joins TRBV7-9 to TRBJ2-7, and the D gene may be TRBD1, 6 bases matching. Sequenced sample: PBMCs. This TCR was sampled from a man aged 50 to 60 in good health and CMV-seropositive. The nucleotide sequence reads TGTGCCAGCAGCCCTTCTCTTAGGACAGATCAAGAGCAGTACGTC. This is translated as CASSPSLRTDQEQYV.